These 12 T cell receptor beta chains were sequenced from one sample in a study of multiple sclerosis patients with progressive multifocal leukoencephalopathy. Data came from immunoSEQ multiplex PCR; TCRdb stores just in-frame clones and leaves some out. The profile shows tens of thousands of clones, about nine tenths of them singletons. Sample time point: more than five months of natalizumab therapy. Sequenced material: PBMCs, taken from a patient treated with natalizumab. Receptors were obtained from a human donor with multiple sclerosis.

DNA of the CDR3: TGTGCCAGCAGTGTAAGTGAAAAACTGTTTTTT. This encodes CASSVSEKLFF. This chain joins TRBV2 and TRBJ1-4; D remains ambiguous. Per germline, CDR1 SNHLY and CDR2 FYNNEI. Trimming cost V 4 bases and J 7 bases, with 4 bases left between them. The CDR3 runs 11 residues.

The gene calls are TRBV27 and TRBJ1-4, with 11 bases identical to TRBD1. This CDR3 has 15 amino acids. Per the germline V gene, CDR1 is MNHEY and CDR2 is SMNVEV (reference sequence). Trimming cost V 0 bases and J 9 bases; bases outside gene matches: 3. CDR3 coding DNA: TGTGCCAGCAGTTTATCCGGGACAGGGGGAAAAAAACTGTTTTTT. It translates to CASSLSGTGGKKLFF.

The chain links TRBV27 to TRBJ2-5; 8 nucleotides agree with TRBD2. There are 17 residues in the CDR3. The trim removed 0 bases at V and 7 bases at J, leaving 13 bases unmatched. Germline CDR1 and CDR2: MNHEY and SMNVEV (reference sequence). The CDR3: CASSLSFAAGAPGTQYF. The CDR3 DNA reads as TGTGCCAGCAGTTTATCGTTTGCAGCGGGAGCCCCAGGGACCCAGTACTTC.

The rearrangement links TRBV28 to TRBJ2-2; D call uncertain. V was clipped by 6 bases and J by 8 bases, with 16 bases between them. The germline CDR1 and CDR2 sequences are MDHEN and SYDVKM. This CDR3 is 14 amino acids long. CDR3 in DNA: TGTGCCAGCAGCCTACATACCCAACCGGGGGAGCTGTTTTTT. Translating it yields CASSLHTQPGELFF.

The chain joins TRBV28 to TRBJ1-2; D might be TRBD1 (6 bases). The CDR3 is made up of 14 amino acids. V was clipped by 5 bases and J by 4 bases, with 14 bases between them. The V gene's germline CDR1 is MDHEN and CDR2 SYDVKM. This CDR3 reads CASSAQGAIYGYTF. In DNA form, the CDR3 reads TGTGCCAGCAGTGCACAGGGTGCTATCTATGGCTACACCTTC.

The chain recombines TRBV11-2 with TRBJ2-7; possibly TRBD2 for D (6 bases). CDR1 SGHAT and CDR2 FQNNGV come from the germline V gene. The CDR3 is made up of 13 amino acids. Trimming cost V 5 bases and J 7 bases, with 15 bases left between them. CDR3 in DNA: TGTGCCAGCAGCATACCCCCCGGGACTGAGCAGTACTTC. Its translation: CASSIPPGTEQYF.

V and J are TRBV7-9 and TRBJ1-4; TRBD1 matches 9 bases. Germline CDR1 and CDR2: SEHNR and FQNEAQ (reference sequence). This CDR3 spans 15 amino acids. J lost 7 bases, V lost 8 bases, and 11 bases had no gene match. This chain's CDR3 is CASGQHRGRAEKLFF. CDR3 sequence (DNA): TGTGCCAGCGGCCAACACAGGGGGCGGGCTGAAAAACTGTTTTTT.

This clone has a handful of counts. The chain recombines TRBV6-1 with TRBJ2-7; D remains unclear. The CDR3 is made up of 11 amino acids. CDR1 and CDR2 from the germline V gene are MNHNS and SASEGT. Between the trimmed V and J ends, which lost 5 bases and 3 bases, there was a span of 5 bases. The CDR3 reads CASSPSYEQYF. The CDR3 bases are TGTGCCAGCAGTCCCAGCTACGAGCAGTACTTC.

V and J are TRBV11-2 and TRBJ1-1; the D is unclear. Germline CDR1 reads SGHAT; CDR2 reads FQNNGV. The CDR3 runs to 16 residues. V dropped 1 base and J dropped 0 bases, with 12 bases sitting between them. CDR3 coding DNA: TGTGCCAGCAGCTTAGCCCGAGGAGGGCTGAACACTGAAGCTTTCTTT. Amino acids: CASSLARGGLNTEAFF.

The genes are TRBV28 and TRBJ1-2, with D possibly being TRBD1 (6 bases). Trimming removed 4 bases from V and 6 bases from J, with 15 bases in between. Germline values: CDR1 MDHEN, CDR2 SYDVKM. This CDR3 spans 14 amino acids. This CDR3 reads CASSSGARAHGYTF. CDR3 nucleotide sequence: TGTGCCAGCAGTTCGGGGGCGCGAGCCCATGGCTACACCTTC.

V gene TRBV18 combines with J gene TRBJ2-5, with TRBD1 matching 7 bases. This CDR3 has 16 amino acids. The V segment lost 4 bases and the J segment 2 bases; nucleotides outside the gene matches: 10. The germline V gene has CDR1 KGHSH and CDR2 LQKENI. In nucleotides, the CDR3 is TGTGCCAGCTCACTCCGACAGGGCCCAACTCAAGAGACCCAGTACTTC. Amino acids: CASSLRQGPTQETQYF.

The rearrangement links TRBV7-2 to TRBJ2-3; 11 bases line up with TRBD2. This CDR3 has 16 amino acids. CDR1 is SGHTA and CDR2 is FQGNSA in the germline V gene. V lost 3 bases, J lost 0 bases, and 2 bases stayed unmatched. The CDR3 coding sequence is TGTGCCAGCAGCTTGAGACTAGCGGGGAGCACAGATACGCAGTATTTT. Translation: CASSLRLAGSTDTQYF. The full variable domain, completed using reference TRBV7-2 and TRBJ2-3, is GAGVSQSPSNKVTEKGKDVELRCDPISGHTALYWYRQSLGQGLEFLIYFQGNSAPDKSGLPSDRFSAERTGGSVSTLTIQRTQQEDSAVYLCASSLRLAGSTDTQYFGPGTRLTVL.